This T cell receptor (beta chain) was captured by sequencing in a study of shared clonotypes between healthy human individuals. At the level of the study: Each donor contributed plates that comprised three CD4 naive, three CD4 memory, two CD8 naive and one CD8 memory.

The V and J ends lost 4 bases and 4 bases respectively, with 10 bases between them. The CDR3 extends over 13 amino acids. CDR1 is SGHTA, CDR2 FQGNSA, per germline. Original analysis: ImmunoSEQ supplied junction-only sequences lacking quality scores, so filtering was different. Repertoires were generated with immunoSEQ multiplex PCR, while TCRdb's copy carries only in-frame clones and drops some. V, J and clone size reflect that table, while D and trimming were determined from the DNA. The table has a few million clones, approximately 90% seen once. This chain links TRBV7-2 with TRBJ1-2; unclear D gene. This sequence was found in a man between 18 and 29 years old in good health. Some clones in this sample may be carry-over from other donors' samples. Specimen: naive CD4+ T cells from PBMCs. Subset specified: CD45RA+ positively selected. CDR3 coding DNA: TGTGCCAGCAGCTCCCTTCGGGGCTATGGCTACACCTTC. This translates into CASSSLRGYGYTF.